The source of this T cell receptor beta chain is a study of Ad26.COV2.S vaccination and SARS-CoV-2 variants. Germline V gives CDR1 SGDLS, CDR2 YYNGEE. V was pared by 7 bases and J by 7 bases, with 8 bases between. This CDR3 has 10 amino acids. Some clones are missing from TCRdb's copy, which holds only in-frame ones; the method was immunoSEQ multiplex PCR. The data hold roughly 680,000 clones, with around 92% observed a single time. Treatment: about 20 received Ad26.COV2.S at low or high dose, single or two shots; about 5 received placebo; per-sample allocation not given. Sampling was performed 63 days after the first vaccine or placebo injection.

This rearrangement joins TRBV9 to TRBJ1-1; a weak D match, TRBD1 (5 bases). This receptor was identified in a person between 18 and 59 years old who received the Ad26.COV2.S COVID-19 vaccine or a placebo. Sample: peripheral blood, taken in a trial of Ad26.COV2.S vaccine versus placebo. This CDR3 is CASWGSEAFF. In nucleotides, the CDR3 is TGTGCCAGCTGGGGGAGTGAAGCTTTCTTT.